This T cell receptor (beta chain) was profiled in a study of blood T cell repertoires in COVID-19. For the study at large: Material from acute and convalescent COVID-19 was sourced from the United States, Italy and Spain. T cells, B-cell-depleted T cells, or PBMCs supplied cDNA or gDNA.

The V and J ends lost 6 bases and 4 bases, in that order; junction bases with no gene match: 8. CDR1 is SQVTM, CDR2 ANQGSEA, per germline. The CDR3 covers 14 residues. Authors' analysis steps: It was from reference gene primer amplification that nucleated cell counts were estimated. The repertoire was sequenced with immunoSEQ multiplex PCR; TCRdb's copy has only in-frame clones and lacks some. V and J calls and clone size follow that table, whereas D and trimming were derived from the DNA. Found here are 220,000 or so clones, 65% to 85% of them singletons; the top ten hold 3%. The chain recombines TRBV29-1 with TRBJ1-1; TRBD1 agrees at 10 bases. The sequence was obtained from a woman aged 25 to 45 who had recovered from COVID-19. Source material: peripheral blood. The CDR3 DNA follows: TGCAGCGTATTCGGACAGGGGGACAGCACTGAAGCTTTCTTT. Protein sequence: CSVFGQGDSTEAFF.